Following are 4 T cell receptor beta chains from one sample sequenced in a study of T cell clones after liver transplantation. Repertoires were generated with immunoSEQ multiplex PCR, while TCRdb's copy carries only in-frame clones and drops some. This sample yields some 60,000 clones, of which 70% to 80% are seen a single time; over 12% belongs to the top ten. Sequences were derived from CD4+ T cells from blood, sampled before liver transplant. These receptors were taken from a human donor who received a liver transplant.

The chain carries TRBV19 and TRBJ2-5; TRBD1 matches 8 bases. Trimming took 5 bases from V and 1 from J; bases not matched to a gene: 6. Germline loops: CDR1 LNHDA, CDR2 SQIVND (reference sequence). The CDR3 runs to 15 residues. In nucleotides, the CDR3 is TGTGCCAGTAGTGCCGGGACAGGAGGCCAAGAGACCCAGTACTTC. It yields the protein CASSAGTGGQETQYF.

This clone was counted at least ten times. The gene calls are TRBV28 and TRBJ2-7; 7 positions agree with TRBD1. This CDR3 region has 14 residues. V lost 6 bases, J lost 7 bases, and 12 bases stayed unmatched. The germline V gene has CDR1 MDHEN and CDR2 SYDVKM. CDR3 amino acids: CASRPSGGRREQYF. The CDR3 DNA is TGTGCCAGCAGACCCTCAGGGGGACGAAGGGAGCAGTACTTC.

The V gene is TRBV19, the J gene TRBJ2-3, with 12 bases lining up with TRBD2. Germline-derived CDR1 and CDR2 are LNHDA and SQIVND (reference sequence). The CDR3 runs to 16 residues. V was clipped by 6 bases and J by 7 bases; unmatched bases: 11. The CDR3 here is CASSRLTSGGSNTQYF. CDR3 DNA sequence: TGTGCCAGTAGCCGGCTGACTAGCGGGGGATCGAATACGCAGTATTTT.

The chain combines TRBV5-6 with TRBJ2-1, with a weak D call TRBD1 (5 bases). This CDR3 comprises 15 residues. With 0 bases removed from V and 2 bases from J, the gap between germline ends came to 9 bases. From germline, CDR1 is SGHDT and CDR2 YYEEEE. The CDR3 loop is CASSLAGSAYNEQFF. The CDR3 DNA reads TGTGCCAGCAGCTTGGCAGGGTCAGCCTACAATGAGCAGTTCTTC. Together with reference TRBV5-6 and TRBJ2-1, the CDR3 gives the full variable domain: DAGVTQSPTHLIKTRGQQVTLRCSPKSGHDTVSWYQQALGQGPQFIFQYYEEEERQRGNFPDRFSGHQFPNYSSELNVNALLLGDSALYLCASSLAGSAYNEQFFGPGTRLTVL.